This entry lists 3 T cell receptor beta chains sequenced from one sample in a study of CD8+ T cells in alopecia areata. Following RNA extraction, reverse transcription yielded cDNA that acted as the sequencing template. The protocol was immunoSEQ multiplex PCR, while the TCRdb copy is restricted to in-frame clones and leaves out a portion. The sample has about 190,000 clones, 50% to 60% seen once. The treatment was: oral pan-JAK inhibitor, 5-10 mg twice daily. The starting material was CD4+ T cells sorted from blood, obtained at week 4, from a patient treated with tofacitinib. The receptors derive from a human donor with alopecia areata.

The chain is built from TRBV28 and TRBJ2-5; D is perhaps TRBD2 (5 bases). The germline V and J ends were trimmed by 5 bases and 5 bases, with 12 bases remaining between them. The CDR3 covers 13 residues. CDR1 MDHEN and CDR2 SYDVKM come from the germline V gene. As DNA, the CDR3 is TGTGCCAGCAGTGAGGGATCCGTGGAGACCCAGTACTTC. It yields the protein CASSEGSVETQYF.

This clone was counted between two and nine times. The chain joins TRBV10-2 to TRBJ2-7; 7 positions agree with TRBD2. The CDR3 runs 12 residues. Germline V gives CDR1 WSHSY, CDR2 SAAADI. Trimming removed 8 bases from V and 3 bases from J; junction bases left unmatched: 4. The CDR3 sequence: CASLGEGYEQYF. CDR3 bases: TGCGCCAGCCTAGGGGAGGGCTACGAGCAGTACTTC.

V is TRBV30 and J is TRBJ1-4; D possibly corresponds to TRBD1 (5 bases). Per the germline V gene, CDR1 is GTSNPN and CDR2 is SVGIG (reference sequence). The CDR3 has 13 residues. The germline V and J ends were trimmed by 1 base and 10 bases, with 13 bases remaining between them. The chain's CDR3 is CAWSGGSRGKLFF. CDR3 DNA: TGTGCCTGGAGTGGAGGGTCGAGGGGAAAACTGTTTTTT.